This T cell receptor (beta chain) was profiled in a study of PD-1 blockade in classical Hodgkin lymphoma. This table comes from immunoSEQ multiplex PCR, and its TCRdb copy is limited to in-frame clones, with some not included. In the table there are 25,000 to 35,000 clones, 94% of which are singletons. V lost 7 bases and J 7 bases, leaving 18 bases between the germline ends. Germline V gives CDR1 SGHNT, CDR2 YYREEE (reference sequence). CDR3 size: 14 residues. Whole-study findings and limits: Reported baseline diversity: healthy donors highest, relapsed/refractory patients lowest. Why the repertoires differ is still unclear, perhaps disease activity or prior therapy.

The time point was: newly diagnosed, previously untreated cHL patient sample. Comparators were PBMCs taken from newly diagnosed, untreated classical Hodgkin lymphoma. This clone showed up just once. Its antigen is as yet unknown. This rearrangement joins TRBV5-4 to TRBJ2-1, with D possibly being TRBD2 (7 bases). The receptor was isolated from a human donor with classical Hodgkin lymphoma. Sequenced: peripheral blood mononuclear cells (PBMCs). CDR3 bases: TGTGCCAGCCACTTGGGGGGGGCGCAAAATGAGCAGTTCTTC. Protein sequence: CASHLGGAQNEQFF.